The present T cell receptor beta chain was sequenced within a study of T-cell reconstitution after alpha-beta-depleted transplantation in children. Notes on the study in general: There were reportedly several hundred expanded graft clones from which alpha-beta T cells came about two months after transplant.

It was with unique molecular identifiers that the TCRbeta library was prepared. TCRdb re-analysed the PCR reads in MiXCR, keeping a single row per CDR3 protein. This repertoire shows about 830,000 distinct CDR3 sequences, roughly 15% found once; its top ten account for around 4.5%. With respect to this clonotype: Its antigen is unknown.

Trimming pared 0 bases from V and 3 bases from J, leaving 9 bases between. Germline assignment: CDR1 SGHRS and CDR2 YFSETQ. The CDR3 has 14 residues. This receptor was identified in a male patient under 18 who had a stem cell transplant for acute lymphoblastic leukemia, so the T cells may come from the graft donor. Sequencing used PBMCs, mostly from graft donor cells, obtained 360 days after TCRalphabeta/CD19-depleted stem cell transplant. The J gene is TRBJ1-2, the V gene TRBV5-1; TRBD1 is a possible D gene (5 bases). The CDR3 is CASSLEGADYGYTF. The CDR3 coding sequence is TGCGCCAGCAGCTTGGAAGGGGCTGACTATGGCTACACCTTC. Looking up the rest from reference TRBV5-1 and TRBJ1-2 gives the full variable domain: KAGVTQTPRYLIKTRGQQVTLSCSPISGHRSVSWYQQTPGQGLQFLFEYFSETQRNKGNFPGRFSGRQFSNSRSEMNVSTLELGDSALYLCASSLEGADYGYTFGSGTRLTVV.